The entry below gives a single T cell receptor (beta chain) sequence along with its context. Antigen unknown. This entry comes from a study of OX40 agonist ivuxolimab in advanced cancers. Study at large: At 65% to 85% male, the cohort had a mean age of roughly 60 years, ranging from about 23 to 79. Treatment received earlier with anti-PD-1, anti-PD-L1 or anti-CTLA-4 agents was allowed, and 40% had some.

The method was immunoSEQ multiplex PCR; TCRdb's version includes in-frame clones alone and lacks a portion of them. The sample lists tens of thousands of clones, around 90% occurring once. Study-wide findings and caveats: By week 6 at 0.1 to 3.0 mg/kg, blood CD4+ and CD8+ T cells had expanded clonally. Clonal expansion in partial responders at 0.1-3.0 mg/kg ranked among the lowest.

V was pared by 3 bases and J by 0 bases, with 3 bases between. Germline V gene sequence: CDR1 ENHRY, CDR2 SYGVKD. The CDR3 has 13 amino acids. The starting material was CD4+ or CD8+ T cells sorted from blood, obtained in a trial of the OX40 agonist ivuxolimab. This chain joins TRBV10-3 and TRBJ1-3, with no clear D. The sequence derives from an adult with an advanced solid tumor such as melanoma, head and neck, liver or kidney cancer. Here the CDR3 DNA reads TGTGCCATCAGTGACTCCTCTGGAAACACCATATATTTT. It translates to CAISDSSGNTIYF.